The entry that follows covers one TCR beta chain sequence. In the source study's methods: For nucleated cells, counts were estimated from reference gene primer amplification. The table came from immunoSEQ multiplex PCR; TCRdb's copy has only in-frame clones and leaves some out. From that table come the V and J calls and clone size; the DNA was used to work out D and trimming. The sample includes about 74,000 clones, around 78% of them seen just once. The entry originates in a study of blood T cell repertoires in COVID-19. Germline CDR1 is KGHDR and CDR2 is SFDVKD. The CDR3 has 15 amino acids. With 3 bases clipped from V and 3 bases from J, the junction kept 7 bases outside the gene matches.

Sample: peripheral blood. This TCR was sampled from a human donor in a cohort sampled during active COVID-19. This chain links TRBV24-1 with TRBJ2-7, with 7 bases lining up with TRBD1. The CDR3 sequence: CATSDGDRRNYEQYF. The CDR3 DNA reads TGTGCCACCAGTGATGGGGACAGACGAAACTACGAGCAGTACTTC.